A few counts support the clone carrying this T cell receptor beta chain. Unique molecular identifiers tagged the TCRbeta library. Using its own MiXCR run on the PCR reads, TCRdb lists one record per CDR3 protein. In the table there are about 360,000 distinct CDR3 sequences, about an eighth of which are singletons. The sample comes from a study of T-cell reconstitution after alpha-beta-depleted transplantation in children. The source material was PBMCs, sampled from the stem cell graft. The TCR comes from a human donor who donated a stem cell graft to a child with Fanconi anemia.

CDR3 in DNA: TGTGCCAGCAGCTTTACTAGCGGGGGGCCCGCCTACAATGAGCAGTTCTTC. It specifies CASSFTSGGPAYNEQFF. The gene calls are TRBV7-6 and TRBJ2-1; the match to TRBD2 covers 12 bases. The V and J ends lost 3 bases and 2 bases, in that order; junction bases with no gene match: 5. From germline, CDR1 is SGHVS and CDR2 FNYEAQ. The CDR3 loop spans 17 amino acids. The full variable domain, in which reference TRBV7-6 and TRBJ2-1 provide the parts outside the CDR3, is GAGVSQSPRYKVTKRGQDVALRCDPISGHVSLYWYRQALGQGPEFLTYFNYEAQQDKSGLPNDRFSAERPEGSISTLTIQRTEQRDSAMYRCASSFTSGGPAYNEQFFGPGTRLTVL.